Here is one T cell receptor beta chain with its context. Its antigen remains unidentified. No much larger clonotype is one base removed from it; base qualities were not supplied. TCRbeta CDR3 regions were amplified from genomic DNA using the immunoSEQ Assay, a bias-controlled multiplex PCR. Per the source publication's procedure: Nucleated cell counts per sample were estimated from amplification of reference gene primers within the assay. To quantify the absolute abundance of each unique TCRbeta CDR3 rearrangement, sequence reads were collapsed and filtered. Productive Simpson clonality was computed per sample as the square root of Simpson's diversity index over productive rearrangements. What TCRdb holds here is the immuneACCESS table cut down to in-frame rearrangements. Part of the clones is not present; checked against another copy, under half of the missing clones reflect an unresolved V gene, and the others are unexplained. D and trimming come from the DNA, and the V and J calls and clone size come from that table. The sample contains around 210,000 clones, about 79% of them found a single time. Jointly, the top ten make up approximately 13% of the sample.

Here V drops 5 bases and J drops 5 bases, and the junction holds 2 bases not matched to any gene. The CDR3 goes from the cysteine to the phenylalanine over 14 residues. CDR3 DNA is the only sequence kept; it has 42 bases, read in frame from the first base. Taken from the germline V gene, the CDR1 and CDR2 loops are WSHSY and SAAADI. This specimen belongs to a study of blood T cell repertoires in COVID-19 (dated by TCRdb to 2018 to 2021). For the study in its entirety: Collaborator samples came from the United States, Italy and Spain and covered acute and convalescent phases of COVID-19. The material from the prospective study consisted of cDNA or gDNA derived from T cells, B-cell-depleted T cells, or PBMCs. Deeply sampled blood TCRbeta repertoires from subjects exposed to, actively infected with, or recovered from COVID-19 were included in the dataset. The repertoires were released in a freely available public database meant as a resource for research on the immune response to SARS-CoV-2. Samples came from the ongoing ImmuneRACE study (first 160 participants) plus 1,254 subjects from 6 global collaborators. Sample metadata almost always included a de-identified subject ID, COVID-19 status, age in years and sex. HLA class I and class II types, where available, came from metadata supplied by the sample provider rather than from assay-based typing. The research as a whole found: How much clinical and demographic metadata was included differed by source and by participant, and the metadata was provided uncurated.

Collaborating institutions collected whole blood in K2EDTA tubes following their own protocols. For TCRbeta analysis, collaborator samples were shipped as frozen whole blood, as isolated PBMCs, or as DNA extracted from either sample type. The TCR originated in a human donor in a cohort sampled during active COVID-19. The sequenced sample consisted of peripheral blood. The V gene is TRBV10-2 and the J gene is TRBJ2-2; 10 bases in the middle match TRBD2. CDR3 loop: CASSLAGATGELFF. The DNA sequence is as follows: TGCGCCAGCAGTCTAGCGGGAGCGACCGGGGAGCTGTTTTTT.